These 28 T cell receptor beta chains originate from one sample sequenced in a study of technical replicates of blood from a few donors. TCRdb's copy holds only in-frame clones and misses some; the assay was immunoSEQ multiplex PCR. The data show tens of thousands of clones, 96% seen once. Material: T cells isolated from PBMCs. The receptors stem from a human donor in good health.

CDR3 in DNA: TGTGCCAGCCGCCTAGATGGCTACACCTTC. It is translated as CASRLDGYTF. V gene TRBV2 combines with J gene TRBJ1-2, with unresolved D. This CDR3 spans 10 amino acids. V lost 8 bases and J 6 bases, leaving 7 bases between the germline ends. Germline assignment: CDR1 SNHLY and CDR2 FYNNEI. Based on the CDR3 plus reference TRBV2 and TRBJ1-2, the full variable domain is EPEVTQTPSHQVTQMGQEVILRCVPISNHLYFYWYRQILGQKVEFLVSFYNNEISEKSEIFDDQFSVERPDGSNFTLKIRSTKLEDSAMYFCASRLDGYTFGSGTRLTVV.

This clone has only one observation. This rearrangement joins TRBV11-3 to TRBJ2-7; possibly TRBD1 for D (5 bases). The CDR3 is 12 amino acids. In germline, CDR1 is SGHNT, CDR2 YENEEA. V shed 5 bases and J shed 5 bases, with 10 bases lying between them. In nucleotides, the CDR3 is TGTGCCAGCAGCCTACCAGGGAACGAGCAGTACTTC. This encodes CASSLPGNEQYF.

This chain joins TRBV11-2 and TRBJ2-2, with 8 bases aligning to TRBD2. With 1 base clipped from V and 0 bases from J, the junction kept 10 bases outside the gene matches. Germline loops: CDR1 SGHAT, CDR2 FQNNGV. This CDR3 region has 19 residues. Here the CDR3 DNA reads TGTGCCAGCAGCTTAGGGGTCCTGCTAGCGGGCTCGAACACCGGGGAGCTGTTTTTT. This encodes CASSLGVLLAGSNTGELFF.

The chain recombines TRBV5-1 with TRBJ2-5; D is unclear. V was shortened by 0 bases and J by 1 base, with 7 bases between the two germline ends. Germline CDR1 SGHRS, CDR2 YFSETQ. This CDR3 has 14 amino acids. The CDR3 DNA reads as TGCGCCAGCAGCTTGGGCCCCAGCCAAGAGACCCAGTACTTC. Translated: CASSLGPSQETQYF.

The chain carries TRBV15 and TRBJ1-5, with D hard to call. Per germline, CDR1 LNHNV and CDR2 YYDKDF (reference sequence). The CDR3 contains 15 residues. Deletions cut 2 bases from V and 4 bases from J, with 12 bases between. The CDR3: CATSRKVGENQPQHF. In nucleotides, the CDR3 is TGTGCCACCAGCAGAAAGGTCGGGGAGAATCAGCCCCAGCATTTT.

The chain has TRBV7-9 and TRBJ2-3; D remains ambiguous. The V and J ends lost 3 bases and 5 bases respectively, with 9 bases between them. Germline lookup yields CDR1 SEHNR and CDR2 FQNEAQ (reference sequence). The CDR3 length is 13 residues. CDR3: CASSFSSGDTQYF. The DNA for the CDR3 is TGTGCCAGCAGCTTTAGTTCTGGAGATACGCAGTATTTT.

The genes are TRBV2 and TRBJ2-7, with D tentatively TRBD2 (6 bases). This CDR3 region has 14 residues. V lost 1 base, J lost 4 bases, and 11 bases lay in between. From germline, CDR1 is SNHLY and CDR2 FYNNEI. DNA of the CDR3: TGTGCCAGCAGTGAAGGGGCGGGACCTTACGAGCAGTACTTC. This codes for CASSEGAGPYEQYF. Supplemented by reference TRBV2 and TRBJ2-7, the full variable domain reads EPEVTQTPSHQVTQMGQEVILRCVPISNHLYFYWYRQILGQKVEFLVSFYNNEISEKSEIFDDQFSVERPDGSNFTLKIRSTKLEDSAMYFCASSEGAGPYEQYFGPGTRLTVT.

The chain employs TRBV6-4 and TRBJ2-1; a weak D match, TRBD2 (5 bases). CDR3 length: 15 amino acids. Germline CDR1 MRHNA, CDR2 SNTAGT. Deletions cut 6 bases from V and 6 bases from J, with 18 bases between. Here the CDR3 DNA reads TGTGCCAGCAGCCCTCGGGTGGGAGTCGGCAATGAGCAGTTCTTC. Translated, it gives CASSPRVGVGNEQFF.

The chain uses TRBV6-1 and TRBJ2-7; TRBD1 matches at 7 bases. CDR1 is MNHNS, CDR2 SASEGT, per germline. CDR3 length: 16 residues. Unmatched junction bases numbered 13, after V lost 1 base and J lost 7 bases. CDR3 amino acids: CASSEVGGRGSGEQYF. DNA for the CDR3: TGTGCCAGCAGTGAAGTAGGGGGCAGGGGGTCGGGAGAGCAGTACTTC.

This chain links TRBV11-2 with TRBJ1-5, with D uncertain. This CDR3 has 12 amino acids. V lost 4 bases, J lost 3 bases, and 4 bases lay in between. Germline V CDR1 and CDR2: SGHAT, FQNNGV. The CDR3 region is CASSSLNQPQHF. CDR3 coding DNA: TGTGCCAGCAGCTCTCTCAATCAGCCCCAGCATTTT. The entire variable domain, with the rest obtained from reference TRBV11-2 and TRBJ1-5, is as follows: EAGVAQSPRYKIIEKRQSVAFWCNPISGHATLYWYQQILGQGPKLLIQFQNNGVVDDSQLPKDRFSAERLKGVDSTLKIQPAKLEDSAVYLCASSSLNQPQHFGDGTRLSIL.

CDR3 region: CASSLDTEAFF. The CDR3 bases are TGTGCCAGCAGCCTCGACACTGAAGCTTTCTTT. The genes are TRBV5-6 and TRBJ1-1, with D unresolved. V shed 4 bases and J shed 3 bases, with 4 bases lying between them. The CDR3 runs 11 residues. Germline V CDR1 and CDR2: SGHDT, YYEEEE.

This chain joins TRBV2 and TRBJ2-5; tentative D call: TRBD1 (5 bases). Germline V gene lookup returns CDR1 SNHLY and CDR2 FYNNEI. V was clipped by 6 bases and J by 1 base, with 15 bases between them. This CDR3 is 15 amino acids long. The CDR3 loop reads CASRKQGYFQETQYF. CDR3 DNA: TGTGCCAGCAGGAAGCAGGGCTATTTCCAAGAGACCCAGTACTTC.

V is TRBV12-5 and J is TRBJ2-7; maybe TRBD2 (5 bases). The CDR3 contains 13 residues. Germline loops: CDR1 LGHNT, CDR2 FRNRAP. With 3 bases removed from V and 3 bases from J, the gap between germline ends came to 9 bases. CDR3 coding DNA: TGTGCTAGTGGTTTTATCGGGAACTACGAGCAGTACTTC. Residues: CASGFIGNYEQYF.

This clone was counted once. The chain combines TRBV4-1 with TRBJ2-1; the match to TRBD1 covers 7 bases. The CDR3 consists of 12 residues. Trimming cost V 5 bases and J 8 bases; bases outside gene matches: 3. The germline CDR1 and CDR2 sequences are MGHRA and YSYEKL. CDR3 nucleotide sequence: TGCGCCAGCAGCTTACAGGGGTATGAGCAGTTCTTC. Protein sequence: CASSLQGYEQFF.

This chain joins TRBV6-1 and TRBJ2-7; TRBD2 matches 8 bases. From germline, CDR1 is MNHNS and CDR2 SASEGT. V shed 6 bases and J 0 bases; nucleotides not matched to a gene: 7. The CDR3 loop spans 15 amino acids. The CDR3 here is CASSREREISYEQYF. The DNA for the CDR3 is TGTGCCAGCAGCCGAGAGCGGGAGATCTCCTACGAGCAGTACTTC.

This chain joins TRBV28 and TRBJ2-3, with 8 bases matching TRBD2. The CDR3 is 14 amino acids. V dropped 2 bases and J dropped 6; count of bases not matched to a gene: 4. Germline assignment: CDR1 MDHEN and CDR2 SYDVKM. In DNA, the CDR3 is TGTGCCAGCAGTTTACTCGGGAGGGCCGATACGCAGTATTTT. This encodes CASSLLGRADTQYF.

The chain couples TRBV28 to TRBJ2-7, with TRBD1 matching over 9 bases. The CDR3 consists of 14 residues. Germline V CDR1 and CDR2: MDHEN, SYDVKM. V was pared by 6 bases and J by 0 bases, with 3 bases of the junction left unmatched. CDR3 amino acids: CASRGTGSSYEQYF. For the CDR3, the DNA is TGTGCCAGCAGGGGGACAGGGAGCTCCTACGAGCAGTACTTC.

For the CDR3, the DNA is TGTGCTAGTGGTTTGAGCACTAGGATGAGCTACGAGCAGTACTTC. This gives the protein CASGLSTRMSYEQYF. The chain uses TRBV12-5 and TRBJ2-7; maybe TRBD2 (5 bases). Germline V gene sequence: CDR1 LGHNT, CDR2 FRNRAP. The CDR3 totals 15 residues. The ends were cut back, 2 bases at V and 3 bases at J, with 14 bases in the middle.

The CDR3 DNA follows: TGTGCCAGCAACATCCAGGGCGGGAGGGAACAAGAGACCCAGTACTTC. This encodes CASNIQGGREQETQYF. This rearrangement joins TRBV7-9 to TRBJ2-5; 9 bases match TRBD2. Losses at the gene ends were 7 bases for V and 2 bases for J; bases not matched to a gene: 11. The CDR3 spans 16 residues. Germline CDR1 reads SEHNR; CDR2 reads FQNEAQ (reference sequence). The full variable domain, with the rest looked up from reference TRBV7-9 and TRBJ2-5, is DTGVSQNPRHKITKRGQNVTFRCDPISEHNRLYWYRQTLGQGPEFLTYFQNEAQLEKSRLLSDRFSAERPKGSFSTLEIQRTEQGDSAMYLCASNIQGGREQETQYFGPGTRLLVL.

The chain recombines TRBV19 with TRBJ1-1, with D possibly being TRBD1 (6 bases). Trimming removed 7 bases at V and 3 bases at J, with 15 bases between. This CDR3 contains 14 residues. In germline, CDR1 is LNHDA, CDR2 SQIVND (reference sequence). CDR3 bases: TGTGCCAGTACACAGGGAAATGGTTACACTGAAGCTTTCTTT. Translated, it gives CASTQGNGYTEAFF.

The chain links TRBV9 to TRBJ2-3; TRBD2 aligns across 9 bases. Per germline, CDR1 SGDLS and CDR2 YYNGEE. After removal of 1 base from V and 2 bases from J, the junction contained 2 bases not matched to a gene. This CDR3 spans 15 amino acids. The CDR3: CASSVTSGYTDTQYF. DNA of the CDR3: TGTGCCAGCAGCGTAACTAGCGGGTACACAGATACGCAGTATTTT.

The chain recombines TRBV5-4 with TRBJ1-1; D is unresolved. This CDR3 spans 11 amino acids. V was cut by 1 base and J by 8 bases, with 6 bases left in between. Germline values: CDR1 SGHNT, CDR2 YYREEE (reference sequence). CDR3 in amino acids: CASSLNSEAFF. Here the CDR3 DNA reads TGTGCCAGCAGCTTGAATAGCGAAGCTTTCTTT.

The V and J genes are TRBV5-1 and TRBJ1-2; D is uncertain. This CDR3 is 14 amino acids long. The V gene lost 0 bases and the J gene lost 7 bases, with 13 bases spanning the gap. CDR1 is SGHRS, CDR2 YFSETQ, per germline. The CDR3 reads CASSLAPGRVGYTF. The CDR3 nucleotides are TGCGCCAGCAGCTTGGCCCCGGGTAGAGTTGGCTACACCTTC. Variable domain in full (rest from reference TRBV5-1 and TRBJ1-2): KAGVTQTPRYLIKTRGQQVTLSCSPISGHRSVSWYQQTPGQGLQFLFEYFSETQRNKGNFPGRFSGRQFSNSRSEMNVSTLELGDSALYLCASSLAPGRVGYTFGSGTRLTVV.

The DNA for the CDR3 is TGTGCCAGCAGCCCTACTGGACTAGCGGAAGCCACAGATACGCAGTATTTT. It translates to CASSPTGLAEATDTQYF. This chain connects TRBV7-8 to TRBJ2-3; 10 bases map to TRBD2. CDR3 size: 17 residues. CDR1 and CDR2 from the germline V gene are SGHVS and FQNEAQ. V lost 5 bases to trimming and J lost 2 bases; unmatched junction nucleotides: 10.

The V and J genes are TRBV9 and TRBJ2-5, with TRBD1 identical over 9 bases. Per the germline V gene, CDR1 is SGDLS and CDR2 is YYNGEE. The V and J ends lost 0 bases and 2 bases, in that order; junction bases with no gene match: 11. The CDR3 runs 18 residues. The CDR3 region is CASSVGRTGAIVQETQYF. CDR3 sequence (DNA): TGTGCCAGCAGCGTAGGTAGGACAGGGGCCATCGTACAAGAGACCCAGTACTTC.

This CDR3 is CASSLRTDVQETQYF. In nucleotides, the CDR3 is TGCGCCAGCAGCCTAAGGACAGACGTCCAAGAGACCCAGTACTTC. J is TRBJ2-5 and V is TRBV4-1; TRBD1 is a possible D gene (6 bases). The germline V gene has CDR1 MGHRA and CDR2 YSYEKL. This CDR3 has 15 residues. Trimming took 4 bases from V and 1 from J, leaving 13 bases between them.

CDR3 bases: TGTGCCAGCAGCGTTATTGCAGGGGGCCTTTATGAGCAGTTCTTC. Encoded protein: CASSVIAGGLYEQFF. The chain couples TRBV9 to TRBJ2-1; 8 bases map to TRBD1. The germline gives CDR1 SGDLS, CDR2 YYNGEE. V gave up 2 bases and J gave up 8 bases; unmatched junction bases: 9. The length of the CDR3 is 15 residues.

The chain uses TRBV19 and TRBJ2-7, with 12 positions matching TRBD2. CDR1 and CDR2 (germline): LNHDA, SQIVND (reference sequence). With 6 bases clipped from V and 6 bases from J, the junction kept 9 bases outside the gene matches. The CDR3 runs to 15 residues. The CDR3 is CASSRLLAGGGEQYF. CDR3 in DNA: TGTGCCAGTAGCCGATTACTAGCGGGAGGAGGCGAGCAGTACTTC.